This TCR beta chain was identified during a study of response to subunit inactivated influenza vaccine. Overall study findings and caveats: With each seasonal influenza vaccination, the authors suggested, few new T cells are recruited.

Germline V gene sequence: CDR1 KGHSY, CDR2 FQNENV. V lost 11 bases, J lost 6 bases, and 19 bases lay in between. This CDR3 contains 13 residues. Note on this clonotype: Its antigen is not known.

TCRdb re-analysed the RT-PCR reads in MiXCR, keeping a single row per CDR3 protein. The data contain some 520,000 distinct CDR3 sequences, approximately 16% of them singletons. The receptor's source is a man aged 50-75 years who received an inactivated influenza vaccine. The starting material was CD4+ T cells sorted from PBMCs, obtained around 2 years after vaccination. The V call is TRBV16, the J call TRBJ1-2; D remains unclear. The CDR3 region is CAAADTPRDGYTF. For the CDR3, the DNA is TGTGCCGCAGCTGATACGCCCCGAGATGGCTACACCTTC.